Below are 2 T cell receptor beta chains sequenced from a single sample in a study of blood T cell repertoires in COVID-19. Sequencing used immunoSEQ multiplex PCR; TCRdb keeps in-frame clones, though not all of them. The data contain about 180,000 clones, approximately 83% of them singletons. The sequenced material came from peripheral blood. The receptors were sampled from a man in his 60s with acute or convalescent COVID-19.

V gene TRBV10-3 combines with J gene TRBJ1-1, with TRBD1 as a possible D gene (6 bases). CDR3 length: 14 residues. The germline CDR1 and CDR2 sequences are ENHRY and SYGVKD. V lost 4 bases and J lost 4, with 13 bases in between. The DNA of the CDR3 is TGTGCCATCAGTGCACAGGGTGGCGGCACTGAAGCTTTCTTT. Protein: CAISAQGGGTEAFF.

This chain uses TRBV16 with TRBJ1-3; D ambiguous. Per germline, CDR1 KGHSY and CDR2 FQNENV. The CDR3 extends over 14 amino acids. Trimming cost V 2 bases and J 0 bases, with 5 bases left between them. CDR3: CASSQRSSGNTIYF. The CDR3, as DNA: TGTGCCAGCAGCCAACGGAGCTCTGGAAACACCATATATTTT.